Below are 2 T cell receptor beta chains sequenced from a single sample in a study of cytomegalovirus exposure and HLA in healthy donors. Primers: 60 Vbeta forward and 13 Jbeta reverse. Measured with immunoSEQ multiplex PCR; TCRdb has only the in-frame clones, and not every one. Of some 170,000 clones detected, approximately 78% appear once; the ten largest clones hold under 3%. The specimen sequenced was PBMCs. The receptors shown here come from a human donor in good health.

The genes are TRBV7-6 and TRBJ1-1; D possibly corresponds to TRBD1 (5 bases). The germline gives CDR1 SGHVS, CDR2 FNYEAQ. The CDR3 has 14 residues. Trimming removed 4 bases at V and 0 bases at J, with 9 bases between. CDR3 residues: CASSSGLLNTEAFF. The CDR3 DNA follows: TGTGCCAGCAGCTCGGGACTGCTGAACACTGAAGCTTTCTTT.

The chain employs TRBV5-1 and TRBJ1-2; 8 nucleotides line up with TRBD1. Germline CDR1 reads SGHRS; CDR2 reads YFSETQ. The CDR3 spans 16 residues. Germline trimming cut 4 bases from V and 8 bases from J; bases unmatched to any gene: 16. This chain's CDR3 is CASSPGGQGGVQGYTF. CDR3 in DNA: TGCGCCAGCAGCCCCGGCGGACAGGGTGGTGTACAGGGCTACACCTTC.